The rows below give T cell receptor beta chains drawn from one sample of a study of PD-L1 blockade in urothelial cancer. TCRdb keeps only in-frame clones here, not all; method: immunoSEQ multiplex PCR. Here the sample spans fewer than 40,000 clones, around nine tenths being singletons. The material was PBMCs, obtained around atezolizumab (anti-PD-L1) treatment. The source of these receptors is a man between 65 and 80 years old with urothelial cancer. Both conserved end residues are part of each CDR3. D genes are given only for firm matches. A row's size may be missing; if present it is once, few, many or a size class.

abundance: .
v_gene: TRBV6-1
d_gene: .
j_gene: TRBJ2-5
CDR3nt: TGTGCCAGCAGACGGGACTTTAAAGAGACCCAGTACTTC
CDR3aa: CASRRDFKETQYF

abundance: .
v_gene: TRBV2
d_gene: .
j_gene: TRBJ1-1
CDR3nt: TGTGCCAGCAAGGAACTTCTGGGGGGAGCTTTCTTT
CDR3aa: CASKELLGGAFF

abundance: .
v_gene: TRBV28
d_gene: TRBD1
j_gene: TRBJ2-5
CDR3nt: TGTGCCAGCAGCGAAACAGGGGGGCCCTCCTTCCAAGAGACCCAGTACTTC
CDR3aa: CASSETGGPSFQETQYF

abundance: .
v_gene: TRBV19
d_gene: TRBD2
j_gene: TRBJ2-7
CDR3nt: TGTGCCAGTAGTATAGTAGGGACTAGCGGGCTCTACGAGCAGTACTTC
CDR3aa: CASSIVGTSGLYEQYF

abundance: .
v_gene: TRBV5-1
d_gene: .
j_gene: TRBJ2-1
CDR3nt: TGCGCCAGCAGCATTCGAGAGAGCTCCTACAATGAGCAGTTCTTC
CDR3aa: CASSIRESSYNEQFF

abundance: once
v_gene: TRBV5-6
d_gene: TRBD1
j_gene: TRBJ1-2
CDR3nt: TGTGCCAGCAGCATACGAGGGGGCTTCGGCTATGGCTACACCTTC
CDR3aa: CASSIRGGFGYGYTF

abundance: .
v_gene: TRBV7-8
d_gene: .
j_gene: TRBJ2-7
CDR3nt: TGTGCCAGCAGCGACCGGCGGTCCGACGAGCAGTACTTC
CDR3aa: CASSDRRSDEQYF

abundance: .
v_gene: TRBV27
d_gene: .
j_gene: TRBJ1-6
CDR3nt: TGTGCCAGCACCCCGGGACACAGTAATAATTCACCCCTCCACTTT
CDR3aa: CASTPGHSNNSPLHF

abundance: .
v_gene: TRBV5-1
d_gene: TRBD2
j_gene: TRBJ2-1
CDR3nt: TGCGCCAGCAGCTTGGTGGCTAGCGGGAGTGGGGATGAGCAGTTCTTC
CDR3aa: CASSLVASGSGDEQFF

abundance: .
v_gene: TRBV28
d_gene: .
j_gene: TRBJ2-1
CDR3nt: TGTGCCAGCAGTCCCCGCGAGGTGACCGGTGGTGAGCAGTTCTTC
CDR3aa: CASSPREVTGGEQFF

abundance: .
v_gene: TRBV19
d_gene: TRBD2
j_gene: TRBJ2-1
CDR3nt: TGTGCCAGTACCCAGGGGGGAGCGGGAGGACTCAATGAGCAGTTCTTC
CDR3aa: CASTQGGAGGLNEQFF

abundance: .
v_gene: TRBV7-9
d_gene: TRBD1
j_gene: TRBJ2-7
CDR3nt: TGTGCCAGCAGCGCAGGCGGGACAGGAACCTACGAGCAGTACTTC
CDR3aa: CASSAGGTGTYEQYF

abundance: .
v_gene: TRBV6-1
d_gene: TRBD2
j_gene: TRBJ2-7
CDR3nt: TGTGCCAGCACTCCGACTAGCGGGACCTACGAGCAGTACTTC
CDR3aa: CASTPTSGTYEQYF

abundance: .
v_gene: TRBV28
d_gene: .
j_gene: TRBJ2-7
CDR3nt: TGTGCCAGCACCGCGCCCAGGGGACGGTCCTACGAGCAGTACTTC
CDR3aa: CASTAPRGRSYEQYF

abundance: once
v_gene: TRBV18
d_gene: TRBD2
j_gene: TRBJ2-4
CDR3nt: TGTGCCAGCTCACCACCGGGGGGGACCATTCAGTACTTC
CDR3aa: CASSPPGGTIQYF

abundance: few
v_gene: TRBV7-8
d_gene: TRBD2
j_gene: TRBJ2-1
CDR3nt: TGTGCCAGCAGTTCATTTAGCGGGATCACCTACAATGAGCAGTTCTTC
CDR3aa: CASSSFSGITYNEQFF

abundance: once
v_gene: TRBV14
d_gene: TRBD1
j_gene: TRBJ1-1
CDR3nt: TGTGCCAGCAGCCTACGGACAGGGGCTAGGACTGAAGCTTTCTTT
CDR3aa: CASSLRTGARTEAFF

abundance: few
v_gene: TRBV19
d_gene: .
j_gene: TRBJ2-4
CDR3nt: TGTGCCTCGCGGGACTCACTCTTCATTCAGTACTTC
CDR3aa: CASRDSLFIQYF

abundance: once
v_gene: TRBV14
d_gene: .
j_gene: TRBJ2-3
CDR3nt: TGTGCCAGCAGCCGCCCGGGACTTCCGGAAGATACGCAGTATTTT
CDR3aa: CASSRPGLPEDTQYF

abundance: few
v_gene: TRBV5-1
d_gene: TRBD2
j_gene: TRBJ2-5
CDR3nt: TGCGCCAGCAGCTTGGCTGGGACTAGCGGGAGTTGGTTCCAAGAGACCCAGTACTTC
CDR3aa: CASSLAGTSGSWFQETQYF

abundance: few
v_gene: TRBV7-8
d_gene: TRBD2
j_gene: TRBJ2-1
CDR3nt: TGTGCCAGCAGCTGGGACTACAGCCAACACATCTACAATGAGCAGTTCTTC
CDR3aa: CASSWDYSQHIYNEQFF

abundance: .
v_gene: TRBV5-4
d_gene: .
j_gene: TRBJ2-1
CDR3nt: TGTGCCAGCAGCTCTGGACTAAATGAGCAGTTCTTC
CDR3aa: CASSSGLNEQFF

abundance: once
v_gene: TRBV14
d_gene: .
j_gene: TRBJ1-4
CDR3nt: TGTGCCAGCAGCCAACACGGAGGGGTCCTTAGTGAAAAACTGTTTTTT
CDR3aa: CASSQHGGVLSEKLFF

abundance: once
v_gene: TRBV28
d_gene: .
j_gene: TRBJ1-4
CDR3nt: TGTGCCAGCAGCCGCGGGACCTGGGGTGAAAAACTGTTTTTT
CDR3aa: CASSRGTWGEKLFF

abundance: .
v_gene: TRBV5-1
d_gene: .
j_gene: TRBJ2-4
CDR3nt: TGCGCCAGCAGCTCGGGGGTCTTAAACATTCAGTACTTC
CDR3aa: CASSSGVLNIQYF

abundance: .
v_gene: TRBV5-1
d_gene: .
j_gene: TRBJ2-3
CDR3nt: TGCGCCAGCAGCCAAGAGATAGTCCCTAGCACAGATACGCAGTATTTT
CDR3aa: CASSQEIVPSTDTQYF

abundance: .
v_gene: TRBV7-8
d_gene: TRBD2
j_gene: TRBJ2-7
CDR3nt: TGTGCCAGCAGCTTATCGGGCGGGGCGGGAGCCTACGAGCAGTACTTC
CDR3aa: CASSLSGGAGAYEQYF

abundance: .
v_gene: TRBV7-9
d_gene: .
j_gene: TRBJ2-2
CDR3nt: TGTGCCAGCAGACCCAGCGGTAGACGCTTCGGGGAGCTGTTTTTT
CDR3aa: CASRPSGRRFGELFF

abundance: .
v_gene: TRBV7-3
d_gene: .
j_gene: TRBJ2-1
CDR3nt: TGTGCCAGCAGCTCCCGCCGGGAAAACTCCCCCTTATCCTACAATGAGCAGTTCTTC
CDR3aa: CASSSRRENSPLSYNEQFF